A selection of T cell receptor beta chains follows, all from one sample in a study of cytomegalovirus exposure and HLA in healthy donors. The data were produced by immunoSEQ multiplex PCR, yet TCRdb's version contains in-frame clones alone and is incomplete. This sample has roughly 88,000 clones; roughly 71% occur once, and the top ten carry 2.5% to 3%. Specimen: PBMCs. These receptors were taken from a man aged 45-60 years in good health and CMV-seronegative. The CDR3 runs from the conserved cysteine through the conserved F or W. Each record gives: J gene, D gene, clone size, V gene, CDR3 DNA, CDR3 protein. The D gene is left open where the match is weak. Rows give clone size only sometimes, using once, few, many, or a class for an expanded clone.

J: TRBJ2-5
D: TRBD2
size: once
V: TRBV2
DNA: TGTGCCAGCAGCTCAAGGACTAGCGGGACGGAGACCCAGTACTTC
CDR3: CASSSRTSGTETQYF

J: TRBJ2-3
D: TRBD2
size: .
V: TRBV11-1
DNA: TGTGCCAGCAGCAAAACTAGCGGGAGGGCCGCCGTGGTAGATACGCAGTATTTT
CDR3: CASSKTSGRAAVVDTQYF

J: TRBJ1-1
D: .
size: .
V: TRBV7-3
DNA: TGTGCCAGCAGCCCCGCCGTGGGTGACGGGGCTTTCTTT
CDR3: CASSPAVGDGAFF

J: TRBJ1-5
D: .
size: .
V: TRBV2
DNA: TGTGCCAGCACCAAAGGGGGGGCAGGACAGCCCCAGCATTTT
CDR3: CASTKGGAGQPQHF

J: TRBJ1-6
D: .
size: once
V: TRBV2
DNA: TGTGCCAGCAGTCAAACAGGGAGCAAACTATTGGCCTATAATTCACCCCTCCACTTT
CDR3: CASSQTGSKLLAYNSPLHF

J: TRBJ1-1
D: .
size: .
V: TRBV6-1
DNA: TGTGCCAGCAGCCAATACACTGAAGCTTTCTTT
CDR3: CASSQYTEAFF

J: TRBJ2-7
D: TRBD1
size: .
V: TRBV4-3
DNA: TGCGCCAGCAGCCAAGAGCAAGGACAGGGTCGCGAGCAGTACTTC
CDR3: CASSQEQGQGREQYF

J: TRBJ2-7
D: TRBD2
size: .
V: TRBV10-3
DNA: TGTGCCATCGGAAGACTAGCGGGGGGGCTTGAGCAGTACTTC
CDR3: CAIGRLAGGLEQYF

J: TRBJ1-1
D: .
size: .
V: TRBV21-1
DNA: TGTGCCAGCAGCCCCGGGACTCCAGCGATGAACACTGAAGCTTTCTTT
CDR3: CASSPGTPAMNTEAFF

J: TRBJ2-5
D: .
size: .
V: TRBV21-1
DNA: TGTGCCAGCAGCCCAAAGAACAGGGGACAAGAGACCCAGTACTTC
CDR3: CASSPKNRGQETQYF

J: TRBJ1-2
D: .
size: .
V: TRBV5-1
DNA: TGCGCCAGCAGCTTGCAGGGGCCGGACTATGGCTACACCTTC
CDR3: CASSLQGPDYGYTF

J: TRBJ2-5
D: .
size: once
V: TRBV15
DNA: TGTGCCACCAGCAGAGCTACTAGTTCGGGAGAGACCCAGTACTTC
CDR3: CATSRATSSGETQYF

J: TRBJ1-1
D: TRBD1
size: .
V: TRBV6-6
DNA: TGTGCCAGCAGTCGGGACAGGGGGAGTCTGGCTGAAGCTTTCTTT
CDR3: CASSRDRGSLAEAFF

J: TRBJ1-6
D: TRBD1
size: .
V: TRBV27
DNA: TGTGCCAGCAGTTTATCTCGGACAGGGAACTCACCCCTCCACTTT
CDR3: CASSLSRTGNSPLHF

J: TRBJ2-5
D: .
size: .
V: TRBV5-1
DNA: TGCGCCAGCAGCGAGCCGGAGACCCAGTACTTC
CDR3: CASSEPETQYF

J: TRBJ2-5
D: .
size: .
V: TRBV5-8
DNA: TGTGCCAGCAGCTCCTTCCAGGGCGAGACCCAGTACTTC
CDR3: CASSSFQGETQYF

J: TRBJ2-5
D: TRBD2
size: .
V: TRBV28
DNA: TGTGCCAGCAGTTGGCCGGGGGGTGCGGAGACCCAGTACTTC
CDR3: CASSWPGGAETQYF

J: TRBJ1-1
D: .
size: .
V: TRBV7-9
DNA: TGTGCCAGCAGCCCCAACTCCCCCTCGGGGGGAGGGGAAGCTTTCTTT
CDR3: CASSPNSPSGGGEAFF

J: TRBJ2-3
D: TRBD2
size: few
V: TRBV6-4
DNA: TGTGCCAGCAGTGAAGGCGGGGGTATAGATACGCAGTATTTT
CDR3: CASSEGGGIDTQYF

J: TRBJ2-7
D: .
size: .
V: TRBV6-5
DNA: TGTGCCAGCAGCTCTCTAGCAGACTACGAGCAGTACTTC
CDR3: CASSSLADYEQYF

J: TRBJ1-2
D: TRBD1
size: .
V: TRBV6-5
DNA: TGTGCCATTCGGGACAGGGCTTATGGCTACACCTTC
CDR3: CAIRDRAYGYTF

J: TRBJ2-5
D: TRBD2
size: .
V: TRBV7-3
DNA: TGTGCCAGCAGCGTGGGTTCGGTTAGCGGGATTCAAGAGACCCAGTACTTC
CDR3: CASSVGSVSGIQETQYF

J: TRBJ2-3
D: .
size: few
V: TRBV6-4
DNA: TGTGCCAGCAGCGCGGCGGCCAGCACAGATACGCAGTATTTT
CDR3: CASSAAASTDTQYF

J: TRBJ1-5
D: .
size: .
V: TRBV5-5
DNA: TGTGCCAGCAGCGCCGACAGCGATTATCAGCCCCAGCATTTT
CDR3: CASSADSDYQPQHF

J: TRBJ2-1
D: TRBD1
size: .
V: TRBV4-1
DNA: TGCGCCAGCAGCCAAACGATGACAGGGCTTCCCTACAATGAGCAGTTCTTC
CDR3: CASSQTMTGLPYNEQFF

J: TRBJ2-3
D: .
size: .
V: TRBV5-6
DNA: TGTGCCAGCACCCGGTACCAGAGGTCCACAGATACGCAGTATTTT
CDR3: CASTRYQRSTDTQYF

J: TRBJ2-5
D: .
size: .
V: TRBV19
DNA: TGTGCCAGTAGTTCGAGAGGGGGACGGGAGACCCAGTACTTC
CDR3: CASSSRGGRETQYF

J: TRBJ1-1
D: TRBD1
size: .
V: TRBV7-9
DNA: TGTGCCAGCAGCGCGACCGGGACAGGGACTGAAGCTTTCTTT
CDR3: CASSATGTGTEAFF

J: TRBJ2-5
D: TRBD1
size: .
V: TRBV19
DNA: TGTGCCAGTAGTATGGACAGGCGGGAGACCCAGTACTTC
CDR3: CASSMDRRETQYF

J: TRBJ1-2
D: .
size: .
V: TRBV6-5
DNA: TGTGCCAGCGCCCCACAGGGTATTCGTACTGGCTACACCTTC
CDR3: CASAPQGIRTGYTF

J: TRBJ1-2
D: TRBD1
size: once
V: TRBV6-5
DNA: TGTGCCAGCAGCTACAGGGGTGGTGGCTACACCTTC
CDR3: CASSYRGGGYTF

J: TRBJ1-2
D: .
size: once
V: TRBV2
DNA: TGTGCCAGCAGCCCTTATTCTAATGGCTACACCTTC
CDR3: CASSPYSNGYTF

J: TRBJ2-1
D: TRBD2
size: .
V: TRBV15
DNA: TGTGCCACCAGCAGAGATGGCGGGAGCTCCTACAATGAGCAGTTCTTC
CDR3: CATSRDGGSSYNEQFF

J: TRBJ2-1
D: TRBD1
size: .
V: TRBV4-3
DNA: TGCGCCAGCAGCCGCCGACCGGGACAGGGGGCTTACCCATCTTACTATGAGCAGTTCTTC
CDR3: CASSRRPGQGAYPSYYEQFF

J: TRBJ1-4
D: .
size: .
V: TRBV6-5
DNA: TGTGCCAGCAGTTACTCGTCAGGGGCTCCAGAAAAACTGTTTTTT
CDR3: CASSYSSGAPEKLFF

J: TRBJ1-5
D: .
size: .
V: TRBV7-8
DNA: TGTGCCAGCAGCTTAGGCGTGAACGGGGGTTTCAGCAATCAGCCCCAGCATTTT
CDR3: CASSLGVNGGFSNQPQHF

J: TRBJ2-3
D: TRBD2
size: few
V: TRBV11-2
DNA: TGTGCCAGCAGCCCCACTAGCGGGGGGGATACGCAGTATTTT
CDR3: CASSPTSGGDTQYF

J: TRBJ1-2
D: .
size: once
V: TRBV7-2
DNA: TGTGCCAGCAGCTTCGCCCCCAGGGGTGATGGCTACACCTTC
CDR3: CASSFAPRGDGYTF